Following are 30 T cell receptor beta chains from one sample sequenced in a study of brain metastases from non-small cell lung cancer. TCRdb's table, derived via immunoSEQ multiplex PCR, lists solely in-frame clones and lacks some. There are 3,000 to 4,000 clones in the sample; 95% to 96% occur only once, and about 1.9% lies in the top ten. Sample: tumor-adjacent normal tissue. The source is a donor at least 40 years old with non-small cell lung cancer.

This chain uses TRBV10-3 with TRBJ2-5; D may match TRBD1 or TRBD2 (5 bases each). With 0 bases removed from V and 5 bases from J, the gap between germline ends came to 13 bases. CDR3 length: 15 residues. Germline CDR1 reads ENHRY; CDR2 reads SYGVKD. CDR3 sequence reads: CAISESGTLGETQYF. The CDR3, as DNA: TGTGCCATCAGTGAGTCCGGGACCCTGGGGGAGACCCAGTACTTC.

CDR3 amino acids: CASTLWTSGGEQFF. Written as DNA, the CDR3 is TGTGCCAGCACCCTTTGGACTAGCGGGGGTGAGCAGTTCTTC. V gene TRBV3-1 (or the pseudogene TRBV3-2) combines with J gene TRBJ2-1; 13 bases align to TRBD2. Germline V gives CDR1 LGHDT, CDR2 YNNKEL (reference sequence). The CDR3 runs 14 residues. The junction had 6 bases not matched to a gene; V was cut back by 7 bases and J by 9 bases.

The chain couples TRBV3-1 (or the pseudogene TRBV3-2) to TRBJ1-3; D remains unclear. The CDR3 spans 15 residues. Germline V gene lookup returns CDR1 LGHDT and CDR2 YNNKEL (reference sequence). V was trimmed by 1 base and J by 0 bases, leaving 7 bases between them. The CDR3 protein is CASSQGTRSGNTIYF. The CDR3 DNA follows: TGTGCCAGCAGCCAAGGAACACGCTCTGGAAACACCATATATTTT.

V gene TRBV9 combines with J gene TRBJ2-1, with D hard to call. Trimming removed 6 bases from V and 6 bases from J, with 16 bases in between. CDR1 is SGDLS and CDR2 is YYNGEE in the germline V gene. The CDR3 spans 14 residues. The DNA for the CDR3 is TGTGCCAGCACCACCCAGTCCGGGTCCAATGAGCAGTTCTTC. As protein: CASTTQSGSNEQFF.

CDR3 bases: TGTGCCAGCAGTAAGAACAGGGAGGAAGCTTTCTTT. The encoded protein is CASSKNREEAFF. This chain links TRBV2 with TRBJ1-1, with D perhaps matching TRBD1 (6 bases). V lost 5 bases and J lost 8, with 12 bases in between. CDR1 is SNHLY, CDR2 FYNNEI, per germline. The CDR3 has 12 amino acids.

This chain uses TRBV5-4 with TRBJ2-4; the D gene is possibly TRBD2 (5 bases). V lost 0 bases and J 0 bases, leaving 10 bases between the germline ends. CDR3 size: 16 residues. The germline V gene has CDR1 SGHNT and CDR2 YYREEE (reference sequence). This CDR3 is CASSLERVGAKNIQYF. CDR3 coding DNA: TGTGCCAGCAGCTTGGAGAGGGTAGGAGCCAAAAACATTCAGTACTTC.

The V gene is TRBV5-1, the J gene TRBJ2-3; a weak D match, TRBD2 (6 bases). The V gene's germline CDR1 is SGHRS and CDR2 YFSETQ. Trimming pared 5 bases from V and 3 bases from J, leaving 16 bases between. This CDR3 is 15 amino acids long. CDR3 protein: CASRRASVVTDTQYF. The DNA of the CDR3 is TGCGCCAGCAGGCGGGCTAGCGTAGTAACAGATACGCAGTATTTT.

The chain links TRBV18 to TRBJ1-2; D is ambiguous. The CDR3 spans 15 residues. Germline V CDR1 and CDR2: KGHSH, LQKENI. The germline V and J ends were trimmed by 2 bases and 3 bases, with 13 bases remaining between them. Written as DNA, the CDR3 is TGTGCCAGCTCACCAGGGAGCGGGGTCTACTATGGCTACACCTTC. This sequence encodes CASSPGSGVYYGYTF.

V is TRBV7-6 and J is TRBJ1-1; D is unclear. Germline loops: CDR1 SGHVS, CDR2 FNYEAQ. The CDR3 totals 13 residues. V lost 3 bases and J 1 base, leaving 6 bases between the germline ends. The CDR3 sequence is CASSLRQNTEAFF. The CDR3 DNA is TGTGCCAGCAGCTTGAGGCAGAACACTGAAGCTTTCTTT.

The rearrangement joins TRBV14 to TRBJ1-1; D remains ambiguous. The CDR3 has 13 residues. Trimming removed 4 bases at V and 0 bases at J, with 6 bases between. The germline gives CDR1 SGHDN, CDR2 FVKESK. CDR3 DNA sequence: TGTGCCAGCAGCCCCGGGCTGAACACTGAAGCTTTCTTT. This gives the protein CASSPGLNTEAFF.

This clone occurred once. The chain links TRBV14 to TRBJ2-5, with 10 bases identical to TRBD2. Germline loops: CDR1 SGHDN, CDR2 FVKESK. The ends lost 3 bases at V and 4 bases at J; junction bases unmatched: 8. This CDR3 has 16 residues. CDR3 loop: CASSHWSSGRRETQYF. In nucleotides, the CDR3 is TGTGCCAGCAGCCACTGGTCTAGCGGGAGAAGAGAGACCCAGTACTTC. The entire variable domain, with the rest obtained from reference TRBV14 and TRBJ2-5, is as follows: EAGVTQFPSHSVIEKGQTVTLRCDPISGHDNLYWYRRVMGKEIKFLLHFVKESKQDESGMPNNRFLAERTGGTYSTLKVQPAELEDSGVYFCASSHWSSGRRETQYFGPGTRLLVL.

CDR3 amino acids: CASSSGTSVETDTQYF. The CDR3 bases are TGTGCCAGCAGTTCCGGGACTAGCGTTGAGACAGATACGCAGTATTTT. The rearrangement joins TRBV2 to TRBJ2-3; 10 bases line up with TRBD2. Trimming at V came to 5 bases and at J to 3 bases, leaving 8 bases not matched to a gene. CDR1 and CDR2 (germline): SNHLY, FYNNEI. The CDR3 runs to 16 residues.

This chain connects TRBV10-3 to TRBJ2-2; 11 positions match TRBD2. Germline loops: CDR1 ENHRY, CDR2 SYGVKD. The CDR3 spans 16 residues. The CDR3 DNA reads TGTGTCACCCGCTTCGGGATTAGCGGGAGGGGCGGGGAGCTGTTTTTT. Its protein is CVTRFGISGRGGELFF.

This clone was picked up one time. The V call is TRBV10-3, the J call TRBJ2-2, with a weak D call TRBD1 (5 bases). V lost 2 bases to trimming and J lost 4 bases, with 14 bases between them. CDR1 is ENHRY and CDR2 is SYGVKD in the germline V gene. The CDR3 contains 16 residues. The CDR3 sequence is CAISEGQGVGTGELFF. The CDR3 nucleotides read TGTGCCATCAGTGAGGGGCAGGGTGTGGGCACCGGGGAGCTGTTTTTT.

V and J are TRBV29-1 and TRBJ2-4; tentatively, D is TRBD1 or TRBD2 (5 bases each). CDR1 SQVTM and CDR2 ANQGSEA come from the germline V gene. V lost 4 bases and J 6 bases, leaving 16 bases between the germline ends. The CDR3 runs 14 residues. Written as DNA, the CDR3 is TGCAGCGTTGTGGGGGTGGGCCTTTCAAACATTCAGTACTTC. It encodes CSVVGVGLSNIQYF.

J is TRBJ2-7 and V is TRBV6-5; no definite D call. CDR3 size: 11 residues. V was pared by 7 bases and J by 0 bases, with 4 bases between. The germline gives CDR1 MNHEY, CDR2 SVGAGI. The CDR3 protein is CASTFSYEQYF. The CDR3 DNA follows: TGTGCCAGCACCTTCTCCTACGAGCAGTACTTC.

The chain carries TRBV21-1 and TRBJ1-5; the D call in the table, TRBD1, was not verified against the DNA. TRBV21-1 is an annotated pseudogene. This CDR3 contains 16 residues. CDR3 amino acids: CASSPHRQGSNQPQHF. For the CDR3, the DNA is TGTGCCAGCAGCCCCCACCGACAGGGGAGCAATCAGCCCCAGCATTTT.

The rearrangement uses TRBV19 and TRBJ2-5; no clear D. The CDR3 covers 14 residues. V was trimmed by 5 bases and J by 2 bases, leaving 12 bases between them. The germline gives CDR1 LNHDA, CDR2 SQIVND (reference sequence). CDR3 sequence (DNA): TGTGCCAGTAGTTCGGCGAGGCAACAAGAGACCCAGTACTTC. Encoded protein: CASSSARQQETQYF. The whole variable domain, filled in from reference TRBV19 and TRBJ2-5, reads DGGITQSPKYLFRKEGQNVTLSCEQNLNHDAMYWYRQDPGQGLRLIYYSQIVNDFQKGDIAEGYSVSREKKESFPLTVTSAQKNPTAFYLCASSSARQQETQYFGPGTRLLVL.

This sequence joins TRBV7-7 and TRBJ2-5; 8 positions agree with TRBD2. Germline V gene data show CDR1 as SSHAT and CDR2 as FNYEAQ (reference sequence). This CDR3 is 15 amino acids long. V lost 4 bases to trimming and J lost 5 bases; unmatched junction nucleotides: 9. The CDR3 reads CASSSAGGLPETQYF. DNA of the CDR3: TGTGCCAGCAGCTCCGCGGGGGGCCTGCCTGAGACCCAGTACTTC. The variable domain in full, with the rest retrieved from reference TRBV7-7 and TRBJ2-5, is GAGVSQSPRYKVTKRGQDVTLRCDPISSHATLYWYQQALGQGPEFLTYFNYEAQPDKSGLPSDRFSAERPEGSISTLTIQRTEQRDSAMYRCASSSAGGLPETQYFGPGTRLLVL.

The chain has TRBV27 and TRBJ2-7; 7 bases are shared with TRBD2. Trimming at V came to 5 bases and at J to 0 bases, leaving 10 bases not matched to a gene. The length of the CDR3 is 16 residues. Germline-derived CDR1 and CDR2 are MNHEY and SMNVEV (reference sequence). The CDR3 DNA follows: TGTGCCAGCAGTACCTTTAGCGGGCCTGTCTCCTACGAGCAGTACTTC. It codes for CASSTFSGPVSYEQYF.

The chain uses TRBV7-8 and TRBJ2-5; D call uncertain. The CDR3 spans 14 residues. Germline CDR1 and CDR2: SGHVS and FQNEAQ. Trimming removed 4 bases from V and 5 bases from J, with 14 bases in between. The CDR3 sequence: CASSWAPKLETQYF. The CDR3 DNA reads TGTGCCAGCAGCTGGGCCCCCAAGTTGGAGACCCAGTACTTC.

This clone was seen a single time. The chain employs TRBV28 and TRBJ2-7; either TRBD1 or TRBD2 may supply D (6 bases each). The V and J ends lost 6 bases and 3 bases respectively, with 15 bases between them. The CDR3 totals 14 residues. Germline CDR1 is MDHEN and CDR2 is SYDVKM. CDR3 protein: CASRSTGGLYEQYF. CDR3 in DNA: TGTGCCAGCAGATCAACCGGGGGCCTCTACGAGCAGTACTTC.

As to this clone: Other DNA sequences in this specimen translate into the identical CDR3. The rearrangement uses TRBV12-5 and TRBJ2-3, with 9 bases matching TRBD2. The ends lost 6 bases at V and 0 bases at J; junction bases unmatched: 19. The CDR3 has 20 residues. Germline V gene sequence: CDR1 LGHNT, CDR2 FRNRAP. The CDR3 nucleotides read TGTGCTAGTGGCCTGAGGCGGGGTGGCGGGGGGGCAGAAAGCACAGATACGCAGTATTTT. Translating it yields CASGLRRGGGGAESTDTQYF.

The J gene is TRBJ2-2, the V gene TRBV5-6; D not certain. The CDR3 is 14 amino acids. The germline V gene has CDR1 SGHDT and CDR2 YYEEEE. Trimming stripped 0 bases from V and 6 bases from J, with 9 bases between. CDR3 in amino acids: CASSLGYRSGELFF. CDR3 in DNA: TGTGCCAGCAGCTTGGGCTACCGTTCCGGGGAGCTGTTTTTT.

The genes are TRBV29-1 and TRBJ2-2; 13 bases are a match to TRBD2. The CDR3 spans 16 residues. V lost 6 bases to trimming and J lost 1 base; unmatched junction nucleotides: 5. Germline-derived CDR1 and CDR2 are SQVTM and ANQGSEA. CDR3 in amino acids: CSVPGTSGMNTGELFF. The CDR3 bases are TGCAGCGTCCCTGGGACTAGCGGGATGAACACCGGGGAGCTGTTTTTT.

The chain has TRBV18 and TRBJ1-4; weak D call: TRBD1 (5 bases). Trimming left V 3 bases short and J 7 bases short, with 15 bases between. The germline V gene has CDR1 KGHSH and CDR2 LQKENI. This CDR3 has 15 amino acids. The CDR3 DNA is TGTGCCAGCTCACCCGGGACGGGAAATAGTGAAAAACTGTTTTTT. This gives the protein CASSPGTGNSEKLFF.

The chain recombines TRBV5-4 with TRBJ2-2; the D is unclear. V was trimmed by 4 bases and J by 6 bases, leaving 19 bases between them. CDR3 size: 16 residues. CDR1 is SGHNT, CDR2 YYREEE, per germline (reference sequence). The CDR3 DNA reads TGTGCCAGCAGCCCGAATCCCCTAGTAGTCCCCGGGGAGCTGTTTTTT. It yields the protein CASSPNPLVVPGELFF.

The V and J genes are TRBV6-5 and TRBJ1-2; D possibly corresponds to TRBD1 (6 bases). Looked up from germline, CDR1 is MNHEY and CDR2 is SVGAGI. The CDR3 consists of 14 residues. The CDR3 reads CVTRGAGEGGGYTF. Written as DNA, the CDR3 is TGTGTCACCCGAGGGGCCGGGGAAGGGGGTGGCTACACCTTC.

The V gene is TRBV4-3, the J gene TRBJ2-3, with D perhaps being TRBD1 or TRBD2 (7 bases each). The V end lost 0 bases, the J end lost 5 bases, and 15 bases lay between the germline ends. The germline V gene encodes CDR1 LGHNA and CDR2 YSLEER. The CDR3 is 16 amino acids. The CDR3 is CASSQDRGRGGDTQYF. The CDR3 nucleotides read TGCGCCAGCAGCCAAGATCGAGGCAGGGGGGGAGATACGCAGTATTTT.

The chain combines TRBV18 with TRBJ1-2; D gene uncertain. The CDR3 is 14 residues long. Germline CDR1 is KGHSH and CDR2 is LQKENI. With 2 bases removed from V and 1 base from J, the gap between germline ends came to 8 bases. CDR3 coding DNA: TGTGCCAGCTCACCAGGCGCAGTTAACTATGGCTACACCTTC. This codes for CASSPGAVNYGYTF.